Listed here are 7 T cell receptor beta chains from one sample, sequenced in a study of blood T cell repertoires in COVID-19. Produced via immunoSEQ multiplex PCR; TCRdb's table is partial and in-frame only. Here the sample spans 150,000 or so clones, under 85% being singletons. Input material: peripheral blood. The receptors were sampled from a man aged 60-69 years with COVID-19, enrolled during active disease.

This chain connects TRBV3-1 (or the pseudogene TRBV3-2) to TRBJ2-7, with 7 bases identical to TRBD1. With 0 bases clipped from V and 5 bases from J, the junction kept 7 bases outside the gene matches. The CDR3 totals 15 residues. CDR1 and CDR2 from the germline V gene are LGHDT and YNNKEL (reference sequence). DNA of the CDR3: TGTGCCAGCAGCCAAGATTTAGGGGGCAGAGACGAGCAGTACTTC. Amino acids: CASSQDLGGRDEQYF.

V gene TRBV30 combines with J gene TRBJ1-2; no definite D call. Trimming removed 3 bases at V and 7 bases at J, with 12 bases between. Germline CDR1 reads GTSNPN; CDR2 reads SVGIG (reference sequence). The CDR3 totals 12 residues. CDR3 region: CAWSKTVSGYTF. CDR3 DNA: TGTGCCTGGAGCAAAACAGTTTCTGGCTACACCTTC.

The rearrangement joins TRBV3-1 (or the pseudogene TRBV3-2) to TRBJ2-7; D is possibly TRBD1 (5 bases). Germline V gives CDR1 LGHDT, CDR2 YNNKEL (reference sequence). Between the trimmed V and J ends, which lost 1 base and 4 bases, there was a span of 17 bases. The CDR3 is made up of 16 amino acids. The CDR3 spells CASSQGGAGSVYEQYF. CDR3 in DNA: TGTGCCAGCAGCCAAGGTGGGGCCGGCTCGGTTTACGAGCAGTACTTC.

The chain couples TRBV5-6 to TRBJ2-6; 11 bases fit TRBD1. The CDR3 has 19 residues. J gave up 0 bases and V 0 bases, and 5 bases lay outside the gene matches. In germline, CDR1 is SGHDT, CDR2 YYEEEE. The CDR3 spells CASSLAGQGAPSGANVLTF. CDR3 bases: TGTGCCAGCAGCTTGGCCGGACAGGGGGCTCCCTCTGGGGCCAACGTCCTGACTTTC.

The rearrangement uses TRBV28 and TRBJ1-2, with 7 bases aligning to TRBD1. CDR3 size: 14 residues. V was clipped by 1 base and J by 8 bases; unmatched bases: 7. The germline V gene encodes CDR1 MDHEN and CDR2 SYDVKM. DNA of the CDR3: TGTGCCAGCAGTTTATTTACAGGGGATCGGGGCTACACCTTC. Translating gives CASSLFTGDRGYTF.

CDR3 in DNA: TGTGCCAGCAGTGAGTCCGCAGCGGGGGTCGTCAATGAGCAGTTCTTC. Protein product: CASSESAAGVVNEQFF. The V and J genes are TRBV6-4 and TRBJ2-1; TRBD2 aligns across 8 bases. Germline trimming cut 3 bases from V and 6 bases from J; bases unmatched to any gene: 10. The CDR3 has 16 amino acids. Germline-derived CDR1 and CDR2 are MRHNA and SNTAGT.

This sequence joins TRBV28 and TRBJ1-4; D gene ambiguous. CDR1 is MDHEN and CDR2 is SYDVKM in the germline V gene. This CDR3 comprises 14 residues. V was trimmed by 5 bases and J by 0 bases, leaving 7 bases between them. CDR3 DNA sequence: TGTGCCAGCAGTCCCTTTACAACTAATGAAAAACTGTTTTTT. Protein product: CASSPFTTNEKLFF.